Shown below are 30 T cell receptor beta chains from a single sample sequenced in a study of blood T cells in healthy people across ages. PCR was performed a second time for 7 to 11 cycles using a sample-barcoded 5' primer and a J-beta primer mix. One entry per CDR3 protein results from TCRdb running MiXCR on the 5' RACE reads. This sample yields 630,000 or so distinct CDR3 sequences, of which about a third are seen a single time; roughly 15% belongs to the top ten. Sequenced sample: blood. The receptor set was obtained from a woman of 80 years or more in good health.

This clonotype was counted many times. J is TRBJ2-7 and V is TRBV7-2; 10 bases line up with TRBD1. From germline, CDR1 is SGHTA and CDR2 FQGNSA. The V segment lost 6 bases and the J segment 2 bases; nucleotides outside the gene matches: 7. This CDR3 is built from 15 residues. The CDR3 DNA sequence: TGTGCCAGCAGACCGGGGGGGACAGGGGCCTACGAGCAGTACTTC. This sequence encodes CASRPGGTGAYEQYF.

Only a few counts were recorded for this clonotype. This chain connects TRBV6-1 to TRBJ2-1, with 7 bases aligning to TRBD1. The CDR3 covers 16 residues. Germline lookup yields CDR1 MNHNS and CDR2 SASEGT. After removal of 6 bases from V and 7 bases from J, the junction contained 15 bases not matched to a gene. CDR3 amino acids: CASRRPGQPPRNEQFF. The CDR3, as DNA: TGTGCCAGCAGGAGGCCGGGACAGCCCCCCCGGAATGAGCAGTTCTTC.

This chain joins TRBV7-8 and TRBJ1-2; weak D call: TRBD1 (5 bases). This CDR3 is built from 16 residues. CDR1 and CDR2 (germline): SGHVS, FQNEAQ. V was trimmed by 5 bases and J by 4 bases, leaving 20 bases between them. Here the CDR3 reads CASSPRSGDYGYGYTF. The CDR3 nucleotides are TGTGCCAGCAGCCCCCGTTCGGGGGATTATGGCTATGGCTACACCTTC. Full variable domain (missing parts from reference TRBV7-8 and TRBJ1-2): GAGVSQSPRYKVAKRGQDVALRCDPISGHVSLFWYQQALGQGPEFLTYFQNEAQLDKSGLPSDRFFAERPEGSVSTLKIQRTQQEDSAVYLCASSPRSGDYGYGYTFGSGTRLTVV.

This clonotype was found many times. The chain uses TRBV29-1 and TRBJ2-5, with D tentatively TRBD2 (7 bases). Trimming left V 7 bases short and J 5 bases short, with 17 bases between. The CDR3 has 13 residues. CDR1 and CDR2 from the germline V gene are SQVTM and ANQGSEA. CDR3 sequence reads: CSAGEGRGETQYF. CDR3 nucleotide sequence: TGCAGCGCCGGCGAGGGGAGGGGGGAGACCCAGTACTTC.

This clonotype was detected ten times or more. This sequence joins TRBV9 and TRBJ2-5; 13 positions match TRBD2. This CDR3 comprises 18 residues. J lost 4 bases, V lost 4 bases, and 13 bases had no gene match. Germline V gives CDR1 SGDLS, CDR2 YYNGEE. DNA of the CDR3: TGTGCCAGCAGCCCCACTAGCGGGGGGGCCGGGATAGGAGAGACCCAGTACTTC. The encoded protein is CASSPTSGGAGIGETQYF.

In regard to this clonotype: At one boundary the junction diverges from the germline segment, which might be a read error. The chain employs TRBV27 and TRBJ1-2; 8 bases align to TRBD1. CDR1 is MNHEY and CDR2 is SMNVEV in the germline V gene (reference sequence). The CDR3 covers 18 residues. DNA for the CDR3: TGTGCCAGCGTTCGGACAGGGACAAATCAAATGGGAAACTATGGCTGCACCTTC. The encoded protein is CASVRTGTNQMGNYGCTF.

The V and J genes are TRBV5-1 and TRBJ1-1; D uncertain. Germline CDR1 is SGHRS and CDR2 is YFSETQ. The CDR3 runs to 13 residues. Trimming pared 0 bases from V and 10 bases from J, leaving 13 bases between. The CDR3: CASSLDVEHGAFF. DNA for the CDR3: TGCGCCAGCAGCTTGGATGTGGAACATGGAGCTTTCTTT.

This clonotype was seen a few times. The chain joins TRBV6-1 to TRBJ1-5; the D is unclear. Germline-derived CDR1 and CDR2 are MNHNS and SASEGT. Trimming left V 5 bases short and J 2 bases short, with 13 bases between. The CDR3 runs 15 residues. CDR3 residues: CASSTKRAGNQPQHF. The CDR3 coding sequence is TGTGCCAGCAGTACGAAGAGGGCGGGCAATCAGCCCCAGCATTTT.

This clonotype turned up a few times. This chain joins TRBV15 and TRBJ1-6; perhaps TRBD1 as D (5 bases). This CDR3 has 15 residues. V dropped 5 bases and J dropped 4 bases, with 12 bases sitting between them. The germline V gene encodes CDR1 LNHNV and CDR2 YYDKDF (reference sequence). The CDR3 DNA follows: TGTGCCACCAGCGCCAGACAGAGGTATAATTCACCCCTCCACTTT. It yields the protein CATSARQRYNSPLHF.

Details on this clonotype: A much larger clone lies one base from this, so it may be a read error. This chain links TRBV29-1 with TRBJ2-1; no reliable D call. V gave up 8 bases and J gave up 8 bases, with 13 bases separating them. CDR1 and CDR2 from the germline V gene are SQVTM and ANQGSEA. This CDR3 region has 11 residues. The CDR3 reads CSIRIRDEQFF. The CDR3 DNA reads TGCAGCATTCGGATTAGGGATGAGCAGTTCTTC.

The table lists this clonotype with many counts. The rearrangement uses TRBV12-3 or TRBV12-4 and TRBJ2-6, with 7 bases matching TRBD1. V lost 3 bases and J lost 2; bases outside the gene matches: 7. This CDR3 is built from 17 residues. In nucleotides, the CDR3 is TGTGCCAGCAGTTTGAAGTCTCAGGGGGCTGGGGCCAACGTCCTGACTTTC. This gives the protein CASSLKSQGAGANVLTF.

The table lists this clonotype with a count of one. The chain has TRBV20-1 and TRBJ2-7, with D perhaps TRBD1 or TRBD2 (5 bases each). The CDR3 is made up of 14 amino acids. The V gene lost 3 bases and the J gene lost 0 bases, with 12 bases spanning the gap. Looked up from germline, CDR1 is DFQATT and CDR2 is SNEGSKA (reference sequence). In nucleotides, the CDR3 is TGCAGTGCTAGTAGAGGGGCCAGCTCCTACGAGCAGTACTTC. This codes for CSASRGASSYEQYF.

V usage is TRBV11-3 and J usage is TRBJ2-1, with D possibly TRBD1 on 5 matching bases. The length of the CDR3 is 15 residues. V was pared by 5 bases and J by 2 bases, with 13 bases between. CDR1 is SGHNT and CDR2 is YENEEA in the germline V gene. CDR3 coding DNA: TGTGCCAGCAGCCGAGACAGTGGTCCCTACAATGAGCAGTTCTTC. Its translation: CASSRDSGPYNEQFF.

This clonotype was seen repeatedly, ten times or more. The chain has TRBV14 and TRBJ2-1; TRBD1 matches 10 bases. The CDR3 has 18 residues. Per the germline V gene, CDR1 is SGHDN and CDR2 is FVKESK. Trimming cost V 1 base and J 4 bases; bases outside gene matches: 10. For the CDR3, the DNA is TGTGCCAGCAGCCAAGGAGTAAGGGACAGGGGTATTTACAATGAGCAGTTCTTC. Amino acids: CASSQGVRDRGIYNEQFF.

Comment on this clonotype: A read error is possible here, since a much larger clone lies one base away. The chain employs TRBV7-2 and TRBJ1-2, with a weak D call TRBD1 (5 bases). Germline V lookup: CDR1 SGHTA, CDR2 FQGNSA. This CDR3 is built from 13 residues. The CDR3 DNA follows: TGTGCCAGCAGTTCGGACGGGACCTATGGCCACACCTTC. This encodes CASSSDGTYGHTF.

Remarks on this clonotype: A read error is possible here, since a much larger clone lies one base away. As DNA, the CDR3 is TGTGCCAGCTCACCGCGCCCCTCTGAGGAGGAGCAGTACTTC. As protein: CASSPRPSEEEQYF. V usage is TRBV18 and J usage is TRBJ2-5, with D maybe TRBD2 (5 bases). The germline CDR1 and CDR2 sequences are KGHSH and LQKENI. The CDR3 sequence is 14 residues long. The germline V and J ends were trimmed by 3 bases and 11 bases, with 19 bases remaining between them.

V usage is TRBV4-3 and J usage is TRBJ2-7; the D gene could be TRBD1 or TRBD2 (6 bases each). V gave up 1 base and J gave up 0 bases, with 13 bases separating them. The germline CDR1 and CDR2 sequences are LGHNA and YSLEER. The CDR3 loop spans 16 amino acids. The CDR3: CASSQGGGPSSYEQYF. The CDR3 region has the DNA TGCGCCAGCAGCCAAGGAGGGGGGCCCTCCTCCTACGAGCAGTACTTC.

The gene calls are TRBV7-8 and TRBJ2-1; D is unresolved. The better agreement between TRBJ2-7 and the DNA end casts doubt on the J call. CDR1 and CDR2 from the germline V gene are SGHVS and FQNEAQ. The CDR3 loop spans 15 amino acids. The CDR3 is CASQRKLGSAYEQYF. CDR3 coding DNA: TGTGCCAGCCAACGAAAACTCGGGTCCGCTTACGAGCAGTACTTC.

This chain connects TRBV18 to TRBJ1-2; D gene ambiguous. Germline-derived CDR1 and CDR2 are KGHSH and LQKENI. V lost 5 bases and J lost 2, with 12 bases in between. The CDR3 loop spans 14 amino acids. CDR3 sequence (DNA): TGTGCCAGCTCAGGACTTTCGTCCAACTATGGCTACACCTTC. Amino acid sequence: CASSGLSSNYGYTF.

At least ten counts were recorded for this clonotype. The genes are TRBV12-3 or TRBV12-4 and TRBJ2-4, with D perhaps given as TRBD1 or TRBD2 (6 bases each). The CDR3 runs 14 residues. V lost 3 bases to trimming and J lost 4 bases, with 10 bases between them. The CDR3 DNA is TGTGCCAGCAGTTTTCGGGGGCAAAAAAACATTCAGTACTTC. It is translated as CASSFRGQKNIQYF.

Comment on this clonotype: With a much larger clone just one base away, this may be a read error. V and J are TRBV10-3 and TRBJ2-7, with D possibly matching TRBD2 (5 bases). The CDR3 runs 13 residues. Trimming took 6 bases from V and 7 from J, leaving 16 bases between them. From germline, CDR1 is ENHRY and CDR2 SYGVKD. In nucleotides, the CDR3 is TGTGCCATCAGCCTCGGGATGGGCGATGAGCAGTACTTC. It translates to CAISLGMGDEQYF.

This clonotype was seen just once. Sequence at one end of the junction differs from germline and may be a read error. The CDR3 nucleotides are TGCGTCAGCAGCTTGGGGCAGGCTAATGAAAAACTGTTTTTT. This gives the protein CVSSLGQANEKLFF. This chain connects TRBV5-1 to TRBJ1-4; TRBD1 is a possible D gene (5 bases). CDR3 length: 14 residues. Looked up from germline, CDR1 is SGHRS and CDR2 is YFSETQ.

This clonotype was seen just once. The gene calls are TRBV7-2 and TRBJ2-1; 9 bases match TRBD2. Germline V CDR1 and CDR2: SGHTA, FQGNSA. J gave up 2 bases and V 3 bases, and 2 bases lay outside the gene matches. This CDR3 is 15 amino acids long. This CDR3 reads CASSLKRGAYNEQFF. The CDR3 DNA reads TGTGCCAGCAGCTTGAAGCGGGGGGCCTACAATGAGCAGTTCTTC.

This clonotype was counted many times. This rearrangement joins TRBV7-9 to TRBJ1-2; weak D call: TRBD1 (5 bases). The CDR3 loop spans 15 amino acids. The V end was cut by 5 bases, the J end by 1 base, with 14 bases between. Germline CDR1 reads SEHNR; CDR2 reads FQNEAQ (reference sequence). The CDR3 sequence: CASSPTTENNYGYTF. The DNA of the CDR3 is TGTGCCAGCAGCCCGACGACAGAAAATAACTATGGCTACACCTTC.

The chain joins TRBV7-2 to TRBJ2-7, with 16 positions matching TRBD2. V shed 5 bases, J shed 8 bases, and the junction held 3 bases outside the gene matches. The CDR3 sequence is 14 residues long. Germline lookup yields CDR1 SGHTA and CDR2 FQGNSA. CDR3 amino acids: CASSQGLAGGKQYF. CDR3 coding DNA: TGTGCCAGCAGCCAGGGACTAGCGGGAGGGAAGCAGTACTTC.

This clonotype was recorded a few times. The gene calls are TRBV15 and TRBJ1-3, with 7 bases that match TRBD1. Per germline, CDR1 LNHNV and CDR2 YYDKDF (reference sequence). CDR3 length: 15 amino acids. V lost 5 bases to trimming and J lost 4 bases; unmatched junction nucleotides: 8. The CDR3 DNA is TGTGCCACCAGCCCCGCGACAGGGTCCGGAAACACCATATATTTT. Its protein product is CATSPATGSGNTIYF.

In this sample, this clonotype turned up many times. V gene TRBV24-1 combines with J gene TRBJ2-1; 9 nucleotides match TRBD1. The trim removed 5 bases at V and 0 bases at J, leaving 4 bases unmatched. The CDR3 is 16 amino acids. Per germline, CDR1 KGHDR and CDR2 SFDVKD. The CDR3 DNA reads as TGTGCCACCAGTGCCCTGACAGGGGGCTCCTACAATGAGCAGTTCTTC. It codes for CATSALTGGSYNEQFF.

The CDR3 DNA sequence: TGTGCCTGGAGTGTAAACGTTGGCACTGAAGCTTTCTTT. Translated, it gives CAWSVNVGTEAFF. The chain carries TRBV30 and TRBJ1-1, with D unclear. There are 13 residues in the CDR3. V was shortened by 0 bases and J by 4 bases, with 9 bases between the two germline ends. Germline-derived CDR1 and CDR2 are GTSNPN and SVGIG (reference sequence).

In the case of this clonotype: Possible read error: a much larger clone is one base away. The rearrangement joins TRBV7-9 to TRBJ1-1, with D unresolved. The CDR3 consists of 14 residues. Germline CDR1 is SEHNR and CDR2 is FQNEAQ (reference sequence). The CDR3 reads CSSSLNGKNTEAFF. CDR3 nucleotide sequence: TGTTCCAGCAGCTTAAACGGGAAGAACACTGAAGCTTTCTTT.

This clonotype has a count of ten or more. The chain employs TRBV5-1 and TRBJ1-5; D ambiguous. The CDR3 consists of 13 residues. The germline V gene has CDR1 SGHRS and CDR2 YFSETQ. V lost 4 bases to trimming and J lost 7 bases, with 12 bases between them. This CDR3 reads CASSLGGQQPQHF. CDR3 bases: TGCGCCAGCAGCCTCGGAGGGCAGCAGCCCCAGCATTTT.